Reported below is one T cell receptor beta chain. The record originates from a study of CD8+ T cells in alopecia areata. It was cDNA, reverse transcribed from extracted RNA, that served as the sequencing template. TCRdb keeps only in-frame clones here, not all; method: immunoSEQ multiplex PCR. The sample lists 190,000 or so clones; about three fifths were seen once. The treatment was: oral pan-JAK inhibitor, 5-10 mg twice daily. Researchers picked out CD4+ and CD8+ T cells from PBMCs by sorting. CDR3 size: 15 residues. Germline CDR1 SGHRS, CDR2 YFSETQ. Trimming took off 6 bases at V and 0 bases at J, with 14 bases between the two ends.

This sequence originates from a human donor with alopecia areata. Sequenced here: CD4+ T cells sorted from blood, sampled at week 4, from a patient treated with tofacitinib. This chain links TRBV5-1 with TRBJ2-3; D not certain. The CDR3 nucleotides read TGCGCCAGCAACCTTGACGGAGCTAGCACAGATACGCAGTATTTT. Translated, it gives CASNLDGASTDTQYF.